The clone carrying this TCR beta chain has just one count. Naivety among CD8 cells was defined by CD45RO negativity and positive CCR7 selection, thereby excluding terminally differentiated effector memory CD45RA+ cells. The data were produced by immunoSEQ multiplex PCR, yet TCRdb's version contains in-frame clones alone and is incomplete. This sample has about 1,900,000 clones, with approximately 94% found just once. CDR1 is SQVTM, CDR2 ANQGSEA, per germline. Trimming took off 2 bases at V and 4 bases at J, with 14 bases between the two ends. This CDR3 has 14 amino acids. This sample is drawn from a study of shared clonotypes between healthy human individuals. Study details: Three plates each covered CD4 naive and memory; CD8 naive two, CD8 memory one.

The TCR was taken from a man in his late teens or twenties in good health. The chain uses TRBV29-1 and TRBJ1-2; no clear D gene. Sample: naive CD8+ T cells sorted from blood. CDR3 bases: TGCAGCGTTGAATCGGTATCGGTGAGCTATGGCTACACCTTC. Amino acid sequence: CSVESVSVSYGYTF.